These 2 T cell receptor beta chains originate from one sample sequenced in a study of cytomegalovirus exposure and HLA in healthy donors (dated by TCRdb to about 2017). The library was generated by the immunoSEQ multiplex PCR assay. A mixture of 60 forward primers for TCR Vbeta segments and 13 reverse primers for TCR Jbeta segments was used in the multiplex PCR. In its TCRdb copy, this immuneACCESS table keeps in-frame sequences only and misses some clones. Where compared with another copy, unresolved V genes explain less than half of these, and the others have no known cause. This sample comprises 150,000 to 200,000 clones, more than 60% of them detected only once. The ten largest clones capture about 1.5% of the sample. The source material was PBMCs. The receptors originated from a man in his late teens or twenties in good health and CMV-seronegative.

This sequence joins TRBV9 and TRBJ2-2; 9 nucleotides align to TRBD1. Trimming at V came to 3 bases and at J to 5 bases, leaving 14 bases not matched to a gene. CDR3 length equals 18 residues. Germline V gene data show CDR1 as SGDLS and CDR2 as YYNGEE. This CDR3 reads CASSGRTGVALGTGELFF. The CDR3 bases are TGTGCCAGCAGCGGAAGGACAGGGGTCGCTTTGGGAACCGGGGAGCTGTTTTTT.

The rearrangement uses TRBV5-1 and TRBJ2-3; TRBD1 agrees at 9 bases. Germline CDR1 reads SGHRS; CDR2 reads YFSETQ. This CDR3 has 14 residues. V lost 4 bases and J lost 5; bases outside the gene matches: 5. CDR3 loop: CASSTTGGGDTQYF. The CDR3 DNA is TGCGCCAGCAGCACGACAGGGGGAGGAGATACGCAGTATTTT.